These 26 T cell receptor beta chains originate from one sample sequenced in a study of shared clonotypes between healthy human individuals. The naive CD8 subset, CD45RO-negative cells positively selected for CCR7, excluded terminally differentiated effector memory CD45RA+ cells. Measured with immunoSEQ multiplex PCR; TCRdb has only the in-frame clones, and not every one. The data hold some 2.1 million clones, with about 95% observed a single time. Specimen: naive CD8+ T cells sorted from blood. The origin of the receptors is a man between 18 and 35 years old in good health.

The rearrangement uses TRBV27 and TRBJ1-6; D is unclear. The CDR3 runs 13 residues. Trimming cost V 1 base and J 15 bases, with 13 bases left between them. CDR1 and CDR2 (germline): MNHEY, SMNVEV (reference sequence). This chain's CDR3 is CASSLFSARILHF. For the CDR3, the DNA is TGTGCCAGCAGTTTATTTAGCGCTCGGATCCTCCACTTT.

The V call is TRBV6-1, the J call TRBJ2-1, with D perhaps TRBD2 (6 bases). CDR1 and CDR2 (germline): MNHNS, SASEGT. V was trimmed by 6 bases and J by 10 bases, leaving 16 bases between them. The CDR3 loop spans 13 amino acids. The CDR3 sequence is CASRTEVGLEQFF. Here the CDR3 DNA reads TGTGCCAGCAGAACGGAAGTTGGACTAGAGCAGTTCTTC.

The V and J genes are TRBV5-4 and TRBJ2-7, with TRBD1 matching 7 bases. Germline V gene sequence: CDR1 SGHNT, CDR2 YYREEE (reference sequence). V lost 2 bases to trimming and J lost 5 bases; unmatched junction nucleotides: 7. The CDR3 contains 14 residues. This chain's CDR3 is CASSFSGGKDEQYF. In DNA form, the CDR3 reads TGTGCCAGCAGCTTTTCAGGGGGTAAGGACGAGCAGTACTTC.

V usage is TRBV7-6 and J usage is TRBJ2-5; 8 bases line up with TRBD2. Germline V CDR1 and CDR2: SGHVS, FNYEAQ. This CDR3 has 15 amino acids. V lost 5 bases, J lost 6 bases, and 11 bases stayed unmatched. The CDR3: CASSPGTSTVKTQYF. The CDR3 coding sequence is TGTGCCAGCAGCCCAGGGACTAGTACTGTTAAGACCCAGTACTTC.

Regarding this clone: The sample has other DNA sequences that encode this CDR3 too. The chain carries TRBV27 and TRBJ1-2, with 10 bases that match TRBD1. V lost 5 bases and J lost 5; bases outside the gene matches: 5. CDR1 and CDR2 from the germline V gene are MNHEY and SMNVEV (reference sequence). There are 14 residues in the CDR3. DNA of the CDR3: TGTGCCAGCAGTCTGTCGGGACAGGGGTATGGCTACACCTTC. Translation: CASSLSGQGYGYTF.

This chain joins TRBV4-1 and TRBJ2-7; D gene unclear. The CDR3 runs 13 residues. In germline, CDR1 is MGHRA, CDR2 YSYEKL. V was clipped by 1 base and J by 3 bases, with 7 bases between them. The CDR3 loop reads CASSQGQFYEQYF. Here the CDR3 DNA reads TGCGCCAGCAGCCAAGGGCAGTTCTACGAGCAGTACTTC.

The chain links TRBV7-9 to TRBJ2-3, with no clear D. The germline V and J ends were trimmed by 3 bases and 0 bases, with 22 bases remaining between them. CDR1 and CDR2 from the germline V gene are SEHNR and FQNEAQ (reference sequence). The CDR3 is 19 residues long. CDR3 coding DNA: TGTGCCAGCAGCTTGATGTTGGGGTCAAGGAAGACTAGCACAGATACGCAGTATTTT. Protein product: CASSLMLGSRKTSTDTQYF.

This clone was counted a single time. V usage is TRBV5-4 and J usage is TRBJ2-7, with no clear D. V was trimmed by 2 bases and J by 0 bases, leaving 6 bases between them. Germline CDR1 and CDR2: SGHNT and YYREEE (reference sequence). The CDR3 sequence is 13 residues long. The CDR3 reads CASSFYSSYEQYF. CDR3 coding DNA: TGTGCCAGCAGCTTTTACTCCTCCTACGAGCAGTACTTC.

V usage is TRBV9 and J usage is TRBJ2-7; D tentatively reads TRBD1 or TRBD2 (5 bases each). Germline assignment: CDR1 SGDLS and CDR2 YYNGEE. The CDR3 is 14 amino acids. With 0 bases removed from V and 2 bases from J, the gap between germline ends came to 9 bases. The CDR3 coding sequence is TGTGCCAGCAGCGTAGTGGGGGACGCCTACGAGCAGTACTTC. This encodes CASSVVGDAYEQYF.

V usage is TRBV5-4 and J usage is TRBJ2-2, with D perhaps TRBD1 or TRBD2 (5 bases each). The V gene lost 6 bases and the J gene lost 4 bases, with 16 bases spanning the gap. The CDR3 sequence is 15 residues long. Per germline, CDR1 SGHNT and CDR2 YYREEE (reference sequence). In nucleotides, the CDR3 is TGTGCCAGCACCCCACTAGGGGCAGGCACCGGGGAGCTGTTTTTT. It codes for CASTPLGAGTGELFF.

The rearrangement uses TRBV7-2 and TRBJ2-7; 8 bases are shared with TRBD2. Germline V lookup: CDR1 SGHTA, CDR2 FQGNSA. V trimming: 1 base; J trimming: 0 bases; junction bases outside the gene matches: 11. The CDR3 is 18 residues long. The CDR3 spells CASSLDGLAGLSSYEQYF. CDR3 DNA sequence: TGTGCCAGCAGCTTAGACGGGCTAGCGGGTCTGAGCTCCTACGAGCAGTACTTC.

This sequence joins TRBV5-1 and TRBJ1-1; D is uncertain. The V gene's germline CDR1 is SGHRS and CDR2 YFSETQ. CDR3 length equals 17 residues. The ends were cut back, 4 bases at V and 0 bases at J, with 19 bases in the middle. The CDR3 DNA reads as TGCGCCAGCAGCCTTCCCGGAGGAGGGCGAGTGAACACTGAAGCTTTCTTT. Translation gives CASSLPGGGRVNTEAFF. The whole variable domain, remainder taken from reference TRBV5-1 and TRBJ1-1, is KAGVTQTPRYLIKTRGQQVTLSCSPISGHRSVSWYQQTPGQGLQFLFEYFSETQRNKGNFPGRFSGRQFSNSRSEMNVSTLELGDSALYLCASSLPGGGRVNTEAFFGQGTRLTVV.

The rearrangement joins TRBV19 to TRBJ2-3; D is uncertain. Germline V gene data show CDR1 as LNHDA and CDR2 as SQIVND (reference sequence). Trimming pared 0 bases from V and 1 base from J, leaving 11 bases between. The CDR3 sequence is 16 residues long. This CDR3 is CASSIDPPTGTDTQYF. In DNA form, the CDR3 reads TGTGCCAGTAGTATAGATCCCCCGACTGGCACAGATACGCAGTATTTT.

V is TRBV6-5 and J is TRBJ1-2, with D perhaps matching TRBD1 (6 bases). Germline CDR1 and CDR2: MNHEY and SVGAGI. V shed 2 bases and J shed 2 bases, with 12 bases lying between them. The CDR3 contains 15 residues. The CDR3 DNA is TGTGCCAGCAGTTACACGGGGGCGAGCAACTATGGCTACACCTTC. Its protein product is CASSYTGASNYGYTF.

Remarks on this clone: The sample contains more than one DNA sequence encoding this CDR3. The chain is built from TRBV9 and TRBJ2-7; 9 bases line up with TRBD2. The CDR3 is 13 residues long. Looked up from germline, CDR1 is SGDLS and CDR2 is YYNGEE. The junction had 6 bases not matched to a gene; V was cut back by 7 bases and J by 4 bases. DNA for the CDR3: TGTGCCAGCGGTAGCGGGAGCGGGTACGAGCAGTACTTC. This translates into CASGSGSGYEQYF.

The chain couples TRBV11-3 to TRBJ2-1, with D unresolved. The V gene lost 5 bases and the J gene lost 5 bases, with 16 bases spanning the gap. Germline V gene lookup returns CDR1 SGHNT and CDR2 YENEEA. The CDR3 sequence is 15 residues long. CDR3 loop: CASSQTYPKNNEQFF. The CDR3 DNA sequence: TGTGCCAGCAGCCAAACGTACCCTAAGAACAATGAGCAGTTCTTC.

This chain links TRBV28 with TRBJ2-7; D unclear. Per germline, CDR1 MDHEN and CDR2 SYDVKM. V lost 5 bases, J lost 3 bases, and 5 bases lay in between. The CDR3 totals 11 residues. The CDR3, as DNA: TGTGCCAGCAGTATTAACTACGAGCAGTACTTC. Translation gives CASSINYEQYF.

A note on this clone: The sample carries other DNA sequences with the same CDR3. This chain joins TRBV6-1 and TRBJ2-7; D unresolved. The CDR3 length is 12 residues. CDR1 is MNHNS and CDR2 is SASEGT in the germline V gene. Trimming shortened V by 6 bases and J by 1 base, and 7 bases separated the two germline ends. CDR3 residues: CASSDGSYEQYF. The CDR3 region has the DNA TGTGCCAGCAGCGACGGGTCCTACGAGCAGTACTTC.

The V and J genes are TRBV29-1 and TRBJ2-1, with 9 bases identical to TRBD1. J lost 9 bases, V lost 7 bases, and 10 bases had no gene match. CDR1 and CDR2 from the germline V gene are SQVTM and ANQGSEA. This CDR3 comprises 13 residues. The CDR3 is CSAPGQGTFEQFF. DNA of the CDR3: TGCAGCGCCCCGGGACAGGGCACCTTTGAGCAGTTCTTC.

The sample holds one count of this clone. An end of the junction differs from the germline gene, which may be a read error. The genes are TRBV7-7 and TRBJ2-7, with D possibly TRBD1 on 6 matching bases. Germline CDR1 and CDR2: SSHAT and FNYEAQ (reference sequence). The CDR3 runs 15 residues. CDR3 region: CASSLGQGPFYEQYF. The CDR3 coding sequence is TGTGCTAGCAGCTTGGGGCAGGGGCCTTTCTACGAGCAGTACTTC.

J is TRBJ1-2 and V is TRBV4-3; D remains ambiguous. The CDR3 runs to 14 residues. V was clipped by 1 base and J by 2 bases, with 8 bases between them. CDR1 is LGHNA and CDR2 is YSLEER in the germline V gene. This chain's CDR3 is CASSQVIQNYGYTF. The CDR3 nucleotides are TGCGCCAGCAGCCAAGTAATACAGAACTATGGCTACACCTTC.

This clone was detected a few times. This chain links TRBV5-6 with TRBJ2-3; TRBD1 matches at 11 bases. J gave up 6 bases and V 4 bases, and 7 bases lay outside the gene matches. Germline V gives CDR1 SGHDT, CDR2 YYEEEE. The CDR3 runs 15 residues. CDR3 sequence (DNA): TGTGCCAGCAGCGATCGGGACAGGGGGATGGATACGCAGTATTTT. It yields the protein CASSDRDRGMDTQYF.

In this sample, this clone turned up once. The chain combines TRBV7-9 with TRBJ2-7, with 7 bases identical to TRBD2. With V trimmed by 1 base and J by 5 bases, 8 bases remained unmatched. The CDR3 totals 15 residues. From germline, CDR1 is SEHNR and CDR2 FQNEAQ (reference sequence). The CDR3 loop is CASSLVGAGADEQYF. In DNA form, the CDR3 reads TGTGCCAGCAGCTTAGTCGGGGCGGGAGCTGACGAGCAGTACTTC.

The CDR3: CASSLVEVGAGHTDTQYF. CDR3 in DNA: TGTGCCAGCAGTTTAGTGGAAGTGGGCGCGGGGCACACAGATACGCAGTATTTT. The chain carries TRBV27 and TRBJ2-3; perhaps TRBD2 as D (6 bases). V lost 2 bases and J 2 bases, leaving 20 bases between the germline ends. The germline V gene encodes CDR1 MNHEY and CDR2 SMNVEV (reference sequence). This CDR3 contains 18 residues.

The CDR3 sequence is CASSQGRDPTYEQYF. CDR3 nucleotides: TGCGCCAGCAGCCAAGGGCGGGACCCAACCTACGAGCAGTACTTC. The chain combines TRBV4-3 with TRBJ2-7, with a weak D call TRBD2 (6 bases). This CDR3 region has 15 residues. The germline gives CDR1 LGHNA, CDR2 YSLEER. V gave up 1 base and J gave up 2 bases, with 12 bases separating them.

CDR3 in amino acids: CASSLSLGIYQPQHF. CDR3 DNA sequence: TGTGCCAGCAGCTTGTCCCTAGGGATCTATCAGCCCCAGCATTTT. The gene calls are TRBV7-2 and TRBJ1-5; no reliable D call. Trimming stripped 3 bases from V and 5 bases from J, with 14 bases between. The CDR3 sequence is 15 residues long. The germline gives CDR1 SGHTA, CDR2 FQGNSA.